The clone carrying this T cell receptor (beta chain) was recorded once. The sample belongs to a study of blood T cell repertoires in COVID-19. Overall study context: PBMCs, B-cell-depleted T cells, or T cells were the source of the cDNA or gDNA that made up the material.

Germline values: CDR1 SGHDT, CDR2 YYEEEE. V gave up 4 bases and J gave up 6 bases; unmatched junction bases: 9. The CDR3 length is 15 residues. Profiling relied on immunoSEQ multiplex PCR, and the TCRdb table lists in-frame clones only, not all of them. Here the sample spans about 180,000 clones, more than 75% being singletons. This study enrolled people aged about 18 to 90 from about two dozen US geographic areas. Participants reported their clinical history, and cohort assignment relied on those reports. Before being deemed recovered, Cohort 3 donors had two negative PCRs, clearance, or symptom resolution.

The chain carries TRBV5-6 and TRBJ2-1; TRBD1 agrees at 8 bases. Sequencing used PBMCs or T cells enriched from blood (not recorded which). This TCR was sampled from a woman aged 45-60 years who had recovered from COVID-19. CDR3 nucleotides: TGTGCCAGCAGCCCTGGACAGGGAGGATTCAATGAGCAGTTCTTC. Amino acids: CASSPGQGGFNEQFF.